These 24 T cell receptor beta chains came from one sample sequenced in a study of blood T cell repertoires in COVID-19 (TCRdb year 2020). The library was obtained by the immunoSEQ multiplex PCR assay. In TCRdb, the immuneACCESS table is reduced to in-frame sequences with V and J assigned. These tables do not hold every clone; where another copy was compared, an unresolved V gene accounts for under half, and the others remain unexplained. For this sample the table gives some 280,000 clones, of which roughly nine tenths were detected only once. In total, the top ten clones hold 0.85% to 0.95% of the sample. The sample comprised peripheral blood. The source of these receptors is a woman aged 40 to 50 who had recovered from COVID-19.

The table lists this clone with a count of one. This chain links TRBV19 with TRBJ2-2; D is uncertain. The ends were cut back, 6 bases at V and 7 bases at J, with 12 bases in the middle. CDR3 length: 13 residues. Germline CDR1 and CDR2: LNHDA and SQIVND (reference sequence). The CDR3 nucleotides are TGTGCCAGTAGACCCCGTAACGGCGGGGAGCTGTTTTTT. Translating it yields CASRPRNGGELFF.

The CDR3 is CASSLQQVTDTQYF. Written as DNA, the CDR3 is TGTGCCAGCAGCTTGCAGCAGGTCACAGATACGCAGTATTTT. The chain is built from TRBV5-4 and TRBJ2-3; no clear D gene. Trimming stripped 1 base from V and 2 bases from J, with 8 bases between. CDR3 length: 14 amino acids. Germline V CDR1 and CDR2: SGHNT, YYREEE (reference sequence).

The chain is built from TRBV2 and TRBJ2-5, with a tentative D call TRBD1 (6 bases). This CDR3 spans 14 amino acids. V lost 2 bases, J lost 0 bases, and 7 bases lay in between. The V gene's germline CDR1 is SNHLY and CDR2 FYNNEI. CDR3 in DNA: TGTGCCAGCAGTGAATGGACAGACCAAGAGACCCAGTACTTC. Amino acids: CASSEWTDQETQYF.

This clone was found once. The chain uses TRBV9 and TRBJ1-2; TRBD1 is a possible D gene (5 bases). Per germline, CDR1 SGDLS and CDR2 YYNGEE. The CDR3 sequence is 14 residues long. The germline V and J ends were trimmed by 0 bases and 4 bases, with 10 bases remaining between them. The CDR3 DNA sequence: TGTGCCAGCAGCGTAGGGCAGGGAACCTATGGCTACACCTTC. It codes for CASSVGQGTYGYTF. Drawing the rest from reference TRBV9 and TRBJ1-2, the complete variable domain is DSGVTQTPKHLITATGQRVTLRCSPRSGDLSVYWYQQSLDQGLQFLIQYYNGEERAKGNILERFSAQQFPDLHSELNLSSLELGDSALYFCASSVGQGTYGYTFGSGTRLTVV.

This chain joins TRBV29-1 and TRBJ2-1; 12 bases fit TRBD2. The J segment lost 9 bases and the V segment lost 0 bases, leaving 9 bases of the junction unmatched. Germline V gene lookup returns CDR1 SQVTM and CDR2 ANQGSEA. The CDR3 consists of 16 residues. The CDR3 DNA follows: TGCAGCGTTGAAGATCAAAGTAGGGGACTAGCGGGTGAGCAGTTCTTC. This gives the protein CSVEDQSRGLAGEQFF.

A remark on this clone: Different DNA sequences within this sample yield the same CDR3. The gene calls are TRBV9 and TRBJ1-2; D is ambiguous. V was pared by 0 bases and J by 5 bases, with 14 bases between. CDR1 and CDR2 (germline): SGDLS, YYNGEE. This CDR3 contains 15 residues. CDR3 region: CASSVAPGTGYGYTF. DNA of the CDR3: TGTGCCAGCAGCGTAGCTCCCGGAACGGGGTATGGCTACACCTTC.

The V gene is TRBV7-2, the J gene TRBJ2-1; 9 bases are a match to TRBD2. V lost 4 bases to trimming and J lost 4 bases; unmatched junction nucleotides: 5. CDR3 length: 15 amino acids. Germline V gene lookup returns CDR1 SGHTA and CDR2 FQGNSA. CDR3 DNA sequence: TGTGCCAGCAGCTCACGACTAGCGGTTTACAATGAGCAGTTCTTC. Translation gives CASSSRLAVYNEQFF.

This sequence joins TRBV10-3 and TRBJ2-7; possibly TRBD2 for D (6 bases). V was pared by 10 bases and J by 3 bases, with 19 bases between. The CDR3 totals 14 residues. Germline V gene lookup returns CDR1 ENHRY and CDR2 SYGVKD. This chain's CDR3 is CATVLGLNDYEQYF. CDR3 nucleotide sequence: TGTGCCACCGTCTTGGGACTTAATGACTACGAGCAGTACTTC.

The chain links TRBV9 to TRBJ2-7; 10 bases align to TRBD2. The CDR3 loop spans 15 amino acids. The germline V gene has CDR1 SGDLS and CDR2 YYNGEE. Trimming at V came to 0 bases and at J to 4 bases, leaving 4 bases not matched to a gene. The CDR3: CASSVEASGSYEQYF. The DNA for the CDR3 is TGTGCCAGCAGCGTAGAGGCTAGCGGGAGTTACGAGCAGTACTTC.

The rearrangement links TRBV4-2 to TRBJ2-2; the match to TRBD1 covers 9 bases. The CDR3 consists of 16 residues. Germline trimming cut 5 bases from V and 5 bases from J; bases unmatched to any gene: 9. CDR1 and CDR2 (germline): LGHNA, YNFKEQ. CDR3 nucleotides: TGTGCCAGCAGCGCCCAGGGACAGGGAAGTACCGGGGAGCTGTTTTTT. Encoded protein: CASSAQGQGSTGELFF.

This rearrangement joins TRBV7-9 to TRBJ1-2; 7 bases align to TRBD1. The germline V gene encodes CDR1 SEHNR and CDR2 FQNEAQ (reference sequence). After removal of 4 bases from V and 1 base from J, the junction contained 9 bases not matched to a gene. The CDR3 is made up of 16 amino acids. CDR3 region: CASSSPTGDHNYGYTF. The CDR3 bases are TGTGCCAGCAGCTCCCCCACAGGGGATCATAACTATGGCTACACCTTC.

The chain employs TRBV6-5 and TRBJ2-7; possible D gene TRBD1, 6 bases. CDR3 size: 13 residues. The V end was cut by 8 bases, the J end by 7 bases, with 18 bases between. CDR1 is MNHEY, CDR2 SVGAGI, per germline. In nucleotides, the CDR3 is TGTGCCAGCGAGGGGTACCCCCAGGGGGAGCAGTACTTC. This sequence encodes CASEGYPQGEQYF.

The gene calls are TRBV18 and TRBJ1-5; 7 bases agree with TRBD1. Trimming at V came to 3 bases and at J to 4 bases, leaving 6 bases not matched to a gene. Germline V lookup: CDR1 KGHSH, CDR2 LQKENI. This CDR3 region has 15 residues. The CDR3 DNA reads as TGTGCCAGCTCACCGACCGGGACAGAAAATCAGCCCCAGCATTTT. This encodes CASSPTGTENQPQHF.

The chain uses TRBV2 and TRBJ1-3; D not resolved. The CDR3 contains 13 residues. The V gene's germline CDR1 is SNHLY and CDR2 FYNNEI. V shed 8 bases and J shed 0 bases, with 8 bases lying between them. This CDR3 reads CASLASSGNTIYF. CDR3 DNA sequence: TGTGCCAGCCTAGCGAGCTCTGGAAACACCATATATTTT.

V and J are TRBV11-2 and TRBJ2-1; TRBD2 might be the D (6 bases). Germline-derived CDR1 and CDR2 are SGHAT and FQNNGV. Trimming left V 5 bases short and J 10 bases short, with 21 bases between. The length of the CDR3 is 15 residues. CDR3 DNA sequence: TGTGCCAGCAGCGATTCGCCGGGGGTCTCCGGGGAGCAGTTCTTC. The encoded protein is CASSDSPGVSGEQFF.

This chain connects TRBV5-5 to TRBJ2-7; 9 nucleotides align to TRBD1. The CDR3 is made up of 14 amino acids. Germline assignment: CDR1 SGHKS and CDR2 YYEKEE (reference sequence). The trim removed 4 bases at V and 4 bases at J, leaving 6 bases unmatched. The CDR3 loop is CASSPGTGIYEQYF. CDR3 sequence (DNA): TGTGCCAGCAGCCCCGGGACAGGGATATACGAGCAGTACTTC.

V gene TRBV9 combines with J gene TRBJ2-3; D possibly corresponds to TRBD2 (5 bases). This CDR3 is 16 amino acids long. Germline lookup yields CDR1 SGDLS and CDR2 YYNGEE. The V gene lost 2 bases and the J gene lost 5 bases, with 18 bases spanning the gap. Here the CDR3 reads CASSVYSATDGDTQYF. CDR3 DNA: TGTGCCAGCAGCGTGTATAGCGCGACTGACGGAGATACGCAGTATTTT.

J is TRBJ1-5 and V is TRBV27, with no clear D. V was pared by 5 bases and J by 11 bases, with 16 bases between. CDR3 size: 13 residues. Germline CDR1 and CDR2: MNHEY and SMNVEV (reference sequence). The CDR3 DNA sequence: TGTGCCAGCAGTACGACCCGTTATGCGGCCCAGCATTTT. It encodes CASSTTRYAAQHF.

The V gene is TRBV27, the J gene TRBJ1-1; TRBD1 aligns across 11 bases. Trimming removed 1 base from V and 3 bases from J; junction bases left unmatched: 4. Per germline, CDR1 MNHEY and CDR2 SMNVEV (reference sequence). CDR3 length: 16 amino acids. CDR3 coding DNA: TGTGCCAGCAGTTTATGGCCGGGACAGGGGGACACTGAAGCTTTCTTT. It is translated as CASSLWPGQGDTEAFF.

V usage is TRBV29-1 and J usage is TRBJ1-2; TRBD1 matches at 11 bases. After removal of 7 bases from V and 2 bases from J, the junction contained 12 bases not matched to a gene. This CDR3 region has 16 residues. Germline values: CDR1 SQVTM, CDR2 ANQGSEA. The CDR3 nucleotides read TGCAGCGCCTTCACCCCCGGGACAGGGGGGAACTATGGCTACACCTTC. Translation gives CSAFTPGTGGNYGYTF. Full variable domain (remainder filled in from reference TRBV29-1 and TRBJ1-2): SAVISQKPSRDICQRGTSLTIQCQVDSQVTMMFWYRQQPGQSLTLIATANQGSEATYESGFVIDKFPISRPNLTFSTLTVSNMSPEDSSIYLCSAFTPGTGGNYGYTFGSGTRLTVV.

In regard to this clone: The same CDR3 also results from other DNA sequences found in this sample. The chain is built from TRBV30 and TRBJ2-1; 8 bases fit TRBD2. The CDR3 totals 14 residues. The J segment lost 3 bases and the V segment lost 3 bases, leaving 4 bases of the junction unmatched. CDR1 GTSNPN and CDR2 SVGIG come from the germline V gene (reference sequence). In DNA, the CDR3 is TGTGCCTGGAGCCGAACTAGCGGCTACAATGAGCAGTTCTTC. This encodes CAWSRTSGYNEQFF.

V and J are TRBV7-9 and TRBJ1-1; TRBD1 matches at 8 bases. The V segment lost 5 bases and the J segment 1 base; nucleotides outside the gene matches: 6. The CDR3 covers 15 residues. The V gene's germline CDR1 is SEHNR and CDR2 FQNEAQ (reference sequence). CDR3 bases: TGTGCCAGCAGCCCCGGAGACAGGGGGAACACTGAAGCTTTCTTT. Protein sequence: CASSPGDRGNTEAFF.

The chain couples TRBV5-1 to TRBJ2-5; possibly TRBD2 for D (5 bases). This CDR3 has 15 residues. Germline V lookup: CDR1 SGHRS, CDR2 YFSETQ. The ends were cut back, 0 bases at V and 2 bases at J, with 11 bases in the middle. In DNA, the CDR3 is TGCGCCAGCAGCTTGGGAGTCAGCGGTCAAGAGACCCAGTACTTC. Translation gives CASSLGVSGQETQYF.

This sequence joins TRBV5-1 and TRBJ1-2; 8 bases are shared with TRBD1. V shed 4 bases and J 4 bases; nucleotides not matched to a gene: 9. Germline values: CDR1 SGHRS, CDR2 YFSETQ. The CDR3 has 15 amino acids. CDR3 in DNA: TGCGCCAGCAGCCCTACAGGGGGAGATCGCTATGGCTACACCTTC. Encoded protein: CASSPTGGDRYGYTF. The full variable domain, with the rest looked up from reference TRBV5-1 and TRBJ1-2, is KAGVTQTPRYLIKTRGQQVTLSCSPISGHRSVSWYQQTPGQGLQFLFEYFSETQRNKGNFPGRFSGRQFSNSRSEMNVSTLELGDSALYLCASSPTGGDRYGYTFGSGTRLTVV.